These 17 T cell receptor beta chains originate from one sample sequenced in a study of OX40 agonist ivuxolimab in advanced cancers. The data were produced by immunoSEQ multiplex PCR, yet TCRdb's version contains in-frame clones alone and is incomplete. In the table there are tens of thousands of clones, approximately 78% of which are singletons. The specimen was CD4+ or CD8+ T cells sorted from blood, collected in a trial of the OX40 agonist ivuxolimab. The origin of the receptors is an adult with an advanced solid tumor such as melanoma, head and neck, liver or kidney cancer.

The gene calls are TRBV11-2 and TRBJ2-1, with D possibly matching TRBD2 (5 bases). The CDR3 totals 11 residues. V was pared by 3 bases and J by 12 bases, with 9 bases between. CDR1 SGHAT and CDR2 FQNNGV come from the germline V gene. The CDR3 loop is CASSFSLAQFF. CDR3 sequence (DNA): TGTGCCAGCAGCTTTTCCCTAGCGCAGTTCTTC.

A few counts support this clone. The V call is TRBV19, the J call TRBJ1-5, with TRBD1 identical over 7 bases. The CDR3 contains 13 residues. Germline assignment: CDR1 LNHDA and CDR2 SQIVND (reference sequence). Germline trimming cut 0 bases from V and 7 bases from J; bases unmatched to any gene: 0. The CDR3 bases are TGTGCCAGTAGTATAGACAGGGGGCAGCCCCAGCATTTT. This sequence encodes CASSIDRGQPQHF.

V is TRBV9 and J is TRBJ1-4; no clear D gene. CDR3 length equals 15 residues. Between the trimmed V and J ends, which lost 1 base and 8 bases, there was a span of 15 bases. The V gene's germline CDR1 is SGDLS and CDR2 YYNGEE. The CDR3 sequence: CASSVSWEQREKLFF. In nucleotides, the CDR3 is TGTGCCAGCAGCGTAAGTTGGGAGCAGAGGGAAAAACTGTTTTTT.

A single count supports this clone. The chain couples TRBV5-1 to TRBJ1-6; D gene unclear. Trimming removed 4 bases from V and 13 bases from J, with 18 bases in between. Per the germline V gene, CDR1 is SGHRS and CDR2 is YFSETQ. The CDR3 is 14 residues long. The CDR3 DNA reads TGCGCCAGCAGCCCCGGTAGGGTAGACTCCCCCCTCCACTTT. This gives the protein CASSPGRVDSPLHF.

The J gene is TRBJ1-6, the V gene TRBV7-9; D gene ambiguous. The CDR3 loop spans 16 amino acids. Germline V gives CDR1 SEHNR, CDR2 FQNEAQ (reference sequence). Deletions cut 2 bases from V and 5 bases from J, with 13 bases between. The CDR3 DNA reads TGTGCCAGCAGCTTATTGGCTGGCGTTAATAATTCACCCCTCCACTTT. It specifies CASSLLAGVNNSPLHF.

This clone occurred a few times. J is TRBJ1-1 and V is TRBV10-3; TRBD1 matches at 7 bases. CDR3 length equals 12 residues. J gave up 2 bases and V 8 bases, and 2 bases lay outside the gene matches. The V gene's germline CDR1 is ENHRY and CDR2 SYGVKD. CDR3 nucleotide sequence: TGTGCCATCGGGACAGCCAACACTGAAGCTTTCTTT. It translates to CAIGTANTEAFF.

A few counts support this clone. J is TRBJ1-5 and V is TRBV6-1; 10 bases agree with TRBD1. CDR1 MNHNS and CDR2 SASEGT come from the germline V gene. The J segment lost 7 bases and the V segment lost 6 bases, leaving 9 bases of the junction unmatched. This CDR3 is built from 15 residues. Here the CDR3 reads CASRRQGALGQPQHF. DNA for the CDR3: TGTGCCAGCAGACGACAGGGGGCCCTAGGGCAGCCCCAGCATTTT.

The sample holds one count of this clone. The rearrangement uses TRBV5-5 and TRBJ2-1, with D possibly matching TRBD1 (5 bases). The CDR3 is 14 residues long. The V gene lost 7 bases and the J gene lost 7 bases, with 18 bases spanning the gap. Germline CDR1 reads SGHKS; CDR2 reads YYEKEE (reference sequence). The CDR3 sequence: CASRGQGKGNEQFF. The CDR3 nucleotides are TGTGCCAGCCGAGGTCAGGGAAAGGGAAATGAGCAGTTCTTC.

For the CDR3, the DNA is TGCAGCGTTGATACCAGGGGCAATGAAAAACTGTTTTTT. Protein: CSVDTRGNEKLFF. V gene TRBV29-1 combines with J gene TRBJ1-4; perhaps TRBD1 as D (6 bases). CDR3 length equals 13 residues. CDR1 is SQVTM and CDR2 is ANQGSEA in the germline V gene. V was trimmed by 3 bases and J by 5 bases, leaving 10 bases between them.

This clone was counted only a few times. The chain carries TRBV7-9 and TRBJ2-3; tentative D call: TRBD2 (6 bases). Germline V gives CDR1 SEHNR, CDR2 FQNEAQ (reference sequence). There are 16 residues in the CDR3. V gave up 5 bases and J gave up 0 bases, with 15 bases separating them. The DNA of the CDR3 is TGTGCCAGCAGCCGCAGGACTATAGCTAGCACAGATACGCAGTATTTT. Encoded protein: CASSRRTIASTDTQYF.

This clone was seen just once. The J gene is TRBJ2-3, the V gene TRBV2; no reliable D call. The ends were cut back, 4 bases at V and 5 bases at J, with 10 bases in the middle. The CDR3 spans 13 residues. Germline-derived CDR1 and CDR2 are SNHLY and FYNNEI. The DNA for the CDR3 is TGTGCCAGCAGTGTTAGCCGCGGAGATACGCAGTATTTT. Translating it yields CASSVSRGDTQYF. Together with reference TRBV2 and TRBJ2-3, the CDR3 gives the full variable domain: EPEVTQTPSHQVTQMGQEVILRCVPISNHLYFYWYRQILGQKVEFLVSFYNNEISEKSEIFDDQFSVERPDGSNFTLKIRSTKLEDSAMYFCASSVSRGDTQYFGPGTRLTVL.

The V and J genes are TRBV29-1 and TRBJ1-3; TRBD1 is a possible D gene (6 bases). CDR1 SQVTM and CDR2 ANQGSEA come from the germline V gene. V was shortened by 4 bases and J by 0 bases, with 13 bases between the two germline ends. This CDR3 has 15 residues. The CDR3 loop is CSVAGTTFSGNTIYF. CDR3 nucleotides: TGCAGCGTTGCCGGGACAACGTTCTCTGGAAACACCATATATTTT.

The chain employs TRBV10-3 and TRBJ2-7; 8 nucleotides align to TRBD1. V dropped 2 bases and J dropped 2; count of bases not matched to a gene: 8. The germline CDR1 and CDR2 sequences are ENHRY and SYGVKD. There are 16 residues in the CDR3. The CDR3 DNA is TGTGCCATCAGTGAGGGACAGGGTTTCTTCCCCTACGAGCAGTACTTC. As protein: CAISEGQGFFPYEQYF.

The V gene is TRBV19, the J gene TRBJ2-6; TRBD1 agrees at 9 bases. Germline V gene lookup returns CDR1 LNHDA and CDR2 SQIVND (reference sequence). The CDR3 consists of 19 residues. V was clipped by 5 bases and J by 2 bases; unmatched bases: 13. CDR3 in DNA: TGTGCCAGTAGTCGAACCCGACAGGGGGGAGAGGCTGGGGCCAACGTCCTGACTTTC. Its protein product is CASSRTRQGGEAGANVLTF.

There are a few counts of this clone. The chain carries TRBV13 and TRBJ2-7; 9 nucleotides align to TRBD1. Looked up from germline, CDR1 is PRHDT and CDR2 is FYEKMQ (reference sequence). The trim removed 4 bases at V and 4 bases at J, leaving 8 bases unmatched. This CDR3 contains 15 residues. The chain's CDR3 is CASSSRDRALYEQYF. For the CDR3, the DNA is TGTGCCAGCAGCTCCCGGGACAGGGCCCTATACGAGCAGTACTTC.

In DNA form, the CDR3 reads TGTGCCAGCAGCTTAGCCGGGACAGATACGCAGTATTTT. As protein: CASSLAGTDTQYF. J is TRBJ2-3 and V is TRBV13; D gene unclear. CDR1 and CDR2 from the germline V gene are PRHDT and FYEKMQ (reference sequence). The CDR3 runs 13 residues. V lost 1 base to trimming and J lost 3 bases, with 5 bases between them.

For the CDR3, the DNA is TGTGCCAGCAGCGTAGAAGGGGTCGGGGAGCTGTTTTTT. It is translated as CASSVEGVGELFF. The genes are TRBV9 and TRBJ2-2, with D possibly matching TRBD1 (5 bases). The V and J ends lost 0 bases and 7 bases respectively, with 7 bases between them. The germline V gene encodes CDR1 SGDLS and CDR2 YYNGEE. This CDR3 has 13 amino acids.